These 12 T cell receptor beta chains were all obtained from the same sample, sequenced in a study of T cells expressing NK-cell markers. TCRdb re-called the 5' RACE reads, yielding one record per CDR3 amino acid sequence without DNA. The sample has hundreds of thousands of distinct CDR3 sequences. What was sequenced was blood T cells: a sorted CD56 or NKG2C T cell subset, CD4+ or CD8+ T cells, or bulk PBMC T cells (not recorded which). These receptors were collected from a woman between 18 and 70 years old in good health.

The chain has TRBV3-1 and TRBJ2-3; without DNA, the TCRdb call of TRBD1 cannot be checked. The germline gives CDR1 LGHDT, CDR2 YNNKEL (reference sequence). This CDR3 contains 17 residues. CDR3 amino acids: CASSQARQGSVTDTQYF.

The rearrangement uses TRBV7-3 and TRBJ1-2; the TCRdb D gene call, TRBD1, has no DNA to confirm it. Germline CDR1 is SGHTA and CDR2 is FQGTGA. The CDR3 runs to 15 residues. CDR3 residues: CASSFAPPVNYGYTF.

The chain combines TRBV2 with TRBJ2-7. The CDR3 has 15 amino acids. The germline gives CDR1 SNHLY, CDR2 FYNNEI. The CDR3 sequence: CASSPRRGFNYEQYF.

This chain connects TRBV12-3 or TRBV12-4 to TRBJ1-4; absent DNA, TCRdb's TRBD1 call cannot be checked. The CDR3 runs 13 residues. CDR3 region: CASSGTGGEKLFF.

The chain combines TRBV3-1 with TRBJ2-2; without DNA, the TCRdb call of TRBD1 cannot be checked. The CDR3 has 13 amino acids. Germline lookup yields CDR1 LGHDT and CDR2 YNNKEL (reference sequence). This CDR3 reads CASSRGRPGELFF.

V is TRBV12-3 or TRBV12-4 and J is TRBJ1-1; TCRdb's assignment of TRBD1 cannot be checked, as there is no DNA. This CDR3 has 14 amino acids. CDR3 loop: CASSPGHQNTEAFF.

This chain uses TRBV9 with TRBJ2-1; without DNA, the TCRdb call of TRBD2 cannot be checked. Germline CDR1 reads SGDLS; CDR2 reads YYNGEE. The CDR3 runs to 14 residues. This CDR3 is CASSEGLSYNEQFF. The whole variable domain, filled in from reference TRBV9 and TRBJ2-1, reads DSGVTQTPKHLITATGQRVTLRCSPRSGDLSVYWYQQSLDQGLQFLIQYYNGEERAKGNILERFSAQQFPDLHSELNLSSLELGDSALYFCASSEGLSYNEQFFGPGTRLTVL.

CDR3 protein: CSARGAQKTGGDTEAFF. The chain joins TRBV20-1 to TRBJ1-1; no DNA is available, so the TRBD1 call from TCRdb remains unchecked. The germline CDR1 and CDR2 sequences are DFQATT and SNEGSKA (reference sequence). The CDR3 has 17 amino acids.

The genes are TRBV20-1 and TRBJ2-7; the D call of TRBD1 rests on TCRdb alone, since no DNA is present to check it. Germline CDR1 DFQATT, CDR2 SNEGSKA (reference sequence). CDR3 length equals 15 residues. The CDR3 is CSARRWARGSYEQYF.

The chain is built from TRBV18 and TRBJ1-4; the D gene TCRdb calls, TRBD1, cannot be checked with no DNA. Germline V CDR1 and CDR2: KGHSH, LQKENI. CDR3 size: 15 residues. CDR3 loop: CASSAYRGTNEKLFF.

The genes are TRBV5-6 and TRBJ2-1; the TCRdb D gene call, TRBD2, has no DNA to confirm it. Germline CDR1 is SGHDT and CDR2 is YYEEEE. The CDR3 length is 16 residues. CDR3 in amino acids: CASSPRTRPLFDEQFF.

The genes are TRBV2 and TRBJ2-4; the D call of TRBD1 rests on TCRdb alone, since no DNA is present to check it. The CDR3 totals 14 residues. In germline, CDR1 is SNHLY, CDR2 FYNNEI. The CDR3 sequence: CASKGVQVKNIQYF.